This TCR beta chain is drawn from a study of blood T cells in healthy people across ages. General study results and limits: The long-lived group displayed more naive CD4+ cells, plus higher diversity, than the aged donors did. Diversity estimated from one million T cells was considered an underestimate.

Ranging in age from about 6 to 95, the donors were healthy Caucasian individuals from Russia. Germline V gives CDR1 DFQATT, CDR2 SNEGSKA (reference sequence). The CDR3 has 15 amino acids. V was clipped by 1 base and J by 3 bases; unmatched bases: 7. A note on this clonotype: The target antigen is unknown.

A J-beta primer mix and a sample-barcoded 5' primer were used in a second PCR of about 6 to 12 cycles. MiXCR was run by TCRdb on the 5' RACE reads, yielding one entry per CDR3 protein. The table has around 580,000 distinct CDR3 sequences, 40% to 55% seen once. The sample comprised blood. The chain carries TRBV20-1 and TRBJ2-7; 9 bases agree with TRBD1. The sequence came from a man of 80 years or more in good health. CDR3 nucleotides: TGCAGTGCTAGAGTTAACAGGGGGCACGTCTACGAGCAGTACTTC. Translated, it gives CSARVNRGHVYEQYF.